A selection of T cell receptor beta chains follows, all from one sample in a study of control samples from healthy donors and cancer patients. Sequencing used immunoSEQ multiplex PCR; TCRdb keeps in-frame clones, though not all of them. The sample records about 98,000 clones, roughly four fifths being singletons. Sequencing was performed on blood. The origin of the receptors is a man aged 55-75 years in good health. The CDR3 runs from the conserved cysteine through the conserved F or W. The D gene is left open where the match is weak. The listing skips clone size in some rows; elsewhere it reads once, few, many or a size class.

TRBJ2-1 . . TRBV5-1 TGCGCCAGCAGCGCTCGGGGAGGGGGCAACGGTGAGCAGTTCTTC CASSARGGGNGEQFF
TRBJ1-1 . . TRBV28 TGTGCCAGCAGTCTCCCCCGCTGGTTGGGGAACACTGAAGCTTTCTTT CASSLPRWLGNTEAFF
TRBJ2-1 TRBD2 . TRBV7-8 TGTGCCAGCAGCTTATCCGGGACTAGCGTTGAAAATGAGCAGTTCTTC CASSLSGTSVENEQFF
TRBJ2-7 . . TRBV4-1 TGCGCCAGCAGCCAATCCGCGGAACAGTACGAGCAGTACTTC CASSQSAEQYEQYF
TRBJ1-5 . once TRBV7-2 TGTGCCAGCAGCTTAGCGGGGGATTATAGCAATCAGCCCCAGCATTTT CASSLAGDYSNQPQHF
TRBJ1-1 . . TRBV10-3 TGTGCCATCAGTGATCGGGGGTGGGCCACTGAAGCTTTCTTT CAISDRGWATEAFF
TRBJ2-5 . . TRBV7-8 TGTGCCAGCAGCTTAGCAGAGACCCAGTACTTC CASSLAETQYF
TRBJ1-2 TRBD1 . TRBV3-1/TRBV3-2 TGTGCCAGCAGCATCGGACAGGGGGTAGGTGGCTACACCTTC CASSIGQGVGGYTF
TRBJ2-1 TRBD1 . TRBV4-2 TGTGCCAGCAGCCAAGCACGGACAGGGCTCTACAATGAGCAGTTCTTC CASSQARTGLYNEQFF
TRBJ1-3 . few TRBV9 TGTGCCAGCAGCCTCTCAGGTCGGGAAAACACCATATATTTT CASSLSGRENTIYF
TRBJ1-1 . . TRBV2 TGTGCCAGCAGTGATCAGGGTTATATGAACACTGAAGCTTTCTTT CASSDQGYMNTEAFF
TRBJ2-1 TRBD2 . TRBV19 TGTGCCAGTAGACTAGCGGGAGCAGGTGAGCAGTTCTTC CASRLAGAGEQFF
TRBJ2-1 . . TRBV19 TGTGCCACTCTCGGCGGCTACAATGAGCAGTTCTTC CATLGGYNEQFF
TRBJ1-1 TRBD1 . TRBV5-1 TGCGCCAGCAGCCTGGGACAGGGCGGGACTGAAGCTTTCTTT CASSLGQGGTEAFF
TRBJ2-7 . . TRBV3-1/TRBV3-2 TGTGCCAGCAGCCTTAAAGGCTACGAGCAGTACTTC CASSLKGYEQYF
TRBJ1-1 . . TRBV18 TGTGCCAGCTCACCACCGAGTGGACCGGAGGAAGCTTTCTTT CASSPPSGPEEAFF
TRBJ1-5 TRBD1 . TRBV5-8 TGTGCCAGCACCAATCGACAGGGGGGCAATCAGCCCCAGCATTTT CASTNRQGGNQPQHF
TRBJ2-7 . . TRBV30 TGTGCCTGGAGCACCTCACGCGGGACCTGGGGCGAGCAGTACTTC CAWSTSRGTWGEQYF
TRBJ2-1 TRBD2 . TRBV5-1 TGCGCCAGCAGCTTGCAGACTAGCGGGAGTGGCCATGAGCAGTTCTTC CASSLQTSGSGHEQFF
TRBJ2-3 TRBD1 . TRBV6-5 TGTGCCGGAAAGACGACAGGGAACACAGATACGCAGTATTTT CAGKTTGNTDTQYF
TRBJ2-5 TRBD1 . TRBV5-6 TGTGCCAGCAGCTCTGGACAGGGGGTCTTTGGGGAGTACTTC CASSSGQGVFGEYF
TRBJ2-1 . . TRBV7-9 TGTGCCAGCAGCATCAACAGGGACAATGAGCAGTTCTTC CASSINRDNEQFF
TRBJ2-7 . . TRBV14 TGTGCCAGCAGCCAAGGAAGGCAGTACGAGCAGTACTTC CASSQGRQYEQYF
TRBJ2-2 . . TRBV3-1/TRBV3-2 TGTGCCAGCAGCCCCGGGAGAGGCGGGGAGCTGTTTTTT CASSPGRGGELFF
TRBJ1-5 TRBD1 . TRBV5-1 TGCGCCAGCAGCTCCCGACAGGGTCAGCCCCAGCATTTT CASSSRQGQPQHF
TRBJ1-5 . . TRBV18 TGTGCCAGCTCACCATATAAGGGTGGGGGCAATCAGCCCCAGCATTTT CASSPYKGGGNQPQHF
TRBJ1-2 . . TRBV6-1 TGTGCCAGCAGTGAGAGAATACAGAGCTATGGCTACACCTTC CASSERIQSYGYTF
TRBJ2-2 . . TRBV14 TGTGCCAGCAGCTTCGGGACTCCGAACACCGGGGAGCTGTTTTTT CASSFGTPNTGELFF
TRBJ1-5 . . TRBV24-1 TGTGCCACCAGTGCAGGGGTTGGGGGTAATCAGCCCCAGCATTTT CATSAGVGGNQPQHF
TRBJ1-1 . . TRBV6-2/TRBV6-3 TGTGCCAGCAGTTACCTTTCTTCGGAGGGGTGGCGGATGGACACTGAAGCTTTCTTT CASSYLSSEGWRMDTEAFF
TRBJ2-7 . once TRBV5-1 TGCGCCAGCAGCTTGGCCGGGCAGCTTTCCTACGAGCAGTACTTC CASSLAGQLSYEQYF
TRBJ1-1 . few TRBV19 TGTGCCACCAGGAGAGGGAACACTGAAGCTTTCTTT CATRRGNTEAFF
TRBJ2-7 . . TRBV19 TGTGCCAGTAGTATAGAAGGGGACGGAGTATCCTACGAGCAGTACTTC CASSIEGDGVSYEQYF
TRBJ1-1 . once TRBV5-1 TGCGCCAGCAGCTTGGCCAGTCGGGGGGCGGCGATGAACACTGAAGCTTTCTTT CASSLASRGAAMNTEAFF
TRBJ2-5 . once TRBV7-2 TGTGCCAGCAGTTCTGGGTCAACCAATCAAGAGACCCAGTACTTC CASSSGSTNQETQYF
TRBJ1-5 TRBD1 . TRBV19 TGTGCCAGTAGTGCCAGGGGGAGGAATCAGCCCCAGCATTTT CASSARGRNQPQHF
TRBJ2-5 TRBD1 few TRBV14 TGTGCCAGCAGCCAAAGGACAGGGGTCTTTGGGGAGACCCAGTACTTC CASSQRTGVFGETQYF
TRBJ1-5 TRBD1 . TRBV27 TGTGCCAGCAGTTCAACCGGGACAGGGGGCACGGGCAATCAGCCCCAGCATTTT CASSSTGTGGTGNQPQHF
TRBJ1-2 . . TRBV6-5 TGTGCCAGCAGTTACCGGCTAGGCAGAAGCTATGGCTACACCTTC CASSYRLGRSYGYTF
TRBJ1-1 TRBD1 . TRBV30 TGTGCCTGGAGTACCCACAGGGGGACTGAAGCTTTCTTT CAWSTHRGTEAFF
TRBJ1-2 . few TRBV5-6 TGTGCCAGCAGCTTGCGGGACTATGGCTACACCTTC CASSLRDYGYTF
TRBJ2-2 . . TRBV6-1 TGTGCCAGCAGCGAAGGGTTAAGCACCGGGGAGCTGTTTTTT CASSEGLSTGELFF
TRBJ1-2 TRBD1 . TRBV11-2 TGTGCCAGCAGCCATTACGCTCTAAAGACAGGGAGGGCGAACTATGGCTACACCTTC CASSHYALKTGRANYGYTF
TRBJ2-6 . medium-sized TRBV6-4 TGTGCCAGCAGTGACAACTCTGGGGCCAACGTCCTGACTTTC CASSDNSGANVLTF
TRBJ2-7 TRBD1 . TRBV5-1 TGCGCCAGCAGCCCGGGACAGGGCAGCTCCTACGAGCAGTACTTC CASSPGQGSSYEQYF
TRBJ2-3 TRBD2 few TRBV15 TGTGCCACCAGCAATGCGGGAGGCACAGATACGCAGTATTTT CATSNAGGTDTQYF
TRBJ1-4 . . TRBV15 TGTGCCACCAGCAGAGACGGGCAGGGGACATTT CATSRDGQGTF
TRBJ1-5 . . TRBV19 TGTGCCACCTCGAGGCAGACACTCAATCAGCCCCAGCATTTT CATSRQTLNQPQHF
TRBJ2-3 . . TRBV11-2 TGTGCCAGCAACATGGGGCAATTCACAGATACGCAGTATTTT CASNMGQFTDTQYF
TRBJ2-3 TRBD1 . TRBV10-3 TGTGCCATCAGTGAGCCGGGACAGGGGTTGGATACGCAGTATTTT CAISEPGQGLDTQYF
TRBJ2-7 . . TRBV29-1 TGCAGCGTCGTCGGGGTTGAGGGTATCATATCCTACGAGCAGTACTTC CSVVGVEGIISYEQYF
TRBJ1-5 . . TRBV7-9 TGTGCCAGCAGCTTAGGGGGCGGTCAGCCCCAGCATTTT CASSLGGGQPQHF
TRBJ2-2 . . TRBV9 TGTGCCAGCAGCGTCGACCCCGGGACTCTGAACACCGGGGAGCTGTTTTTT CASSVDPGTLNTGELFF
TRBJ2-1 TRBD2 . TRBV6-5 TGTGCCACGGGACTAGCGGGAACAAATGAGCAGTTCTTC CATGLAGTNEQFF
TRBJ2-3 . . TRBV24-1 TGTGCCACCAGTGGCGGGCAGGGAGATACGCAGTATTTT CATSGGQGDTQYF